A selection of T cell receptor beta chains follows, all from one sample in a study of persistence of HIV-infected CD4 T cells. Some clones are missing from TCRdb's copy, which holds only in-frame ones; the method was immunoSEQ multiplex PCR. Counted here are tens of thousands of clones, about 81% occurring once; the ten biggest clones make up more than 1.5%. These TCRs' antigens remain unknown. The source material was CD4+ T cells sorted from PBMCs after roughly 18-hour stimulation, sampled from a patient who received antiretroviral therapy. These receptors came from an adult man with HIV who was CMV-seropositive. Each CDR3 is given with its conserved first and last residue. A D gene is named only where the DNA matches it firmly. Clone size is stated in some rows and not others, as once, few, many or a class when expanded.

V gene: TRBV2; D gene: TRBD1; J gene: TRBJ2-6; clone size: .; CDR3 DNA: TGTGCCAGCAGGCGGGACAGGGGGTGGTCTGGGGCCAACGTCCTGACTTTC; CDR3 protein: CASRRDRGWSGANVLTF
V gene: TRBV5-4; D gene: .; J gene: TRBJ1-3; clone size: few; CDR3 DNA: TGTGCCAGCAGCCGCCTTGACGACAGGGGAAACACCATATATTTT; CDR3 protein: CASSRLDDRGNTIYF
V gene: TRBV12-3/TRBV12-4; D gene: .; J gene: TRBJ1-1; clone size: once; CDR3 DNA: TGTGCCAGCAGTGGGAGGGAAGGGACTGAAGCTTTCTTT; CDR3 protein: CASSGREGTEAFF
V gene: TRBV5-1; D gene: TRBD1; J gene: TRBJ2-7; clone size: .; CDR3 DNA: TGCGCCAGCAGCCCGAATGCGGGACAGGGGATTAGCGAGCAGTACTTC; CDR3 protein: CASSPNAGQGISEQYF
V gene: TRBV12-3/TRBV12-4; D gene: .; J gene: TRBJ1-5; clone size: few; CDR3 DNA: TGTGCCAGCAGACAGGGAAGGGGGCCCCAGCATTTT; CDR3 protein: CASRQGRGPQHF
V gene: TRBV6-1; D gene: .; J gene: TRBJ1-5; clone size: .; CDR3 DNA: TGTGCCAGCAGTGAATACACCAATCAGCCCCAGCATTTT; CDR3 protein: CASSEYTNQPQHF
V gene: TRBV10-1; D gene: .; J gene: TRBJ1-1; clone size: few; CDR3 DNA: TGCGCCAGCAGACAGGGTTTCAACACTGAAGCTTTCTTT; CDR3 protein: CASRQGFNTEAFF
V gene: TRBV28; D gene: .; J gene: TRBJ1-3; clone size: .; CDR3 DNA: TGTGCCAGCAGTTTAAGACAGCCTCTTTCAGCCGGAAACACCATATATTTT; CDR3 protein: CASSLRQPLSAGNTIYF
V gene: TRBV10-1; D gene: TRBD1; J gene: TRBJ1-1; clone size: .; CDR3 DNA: TGCGCCAGCAGTGACCTTCGGGACAGGCACACTGAAGCTTTCTTT; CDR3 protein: CASSDLRDRHTEAFF
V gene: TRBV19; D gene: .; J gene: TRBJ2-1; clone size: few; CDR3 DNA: TGTGCCAGTAGTCGGGCTCAGAGGAGCAATGAGCAGTTCTTC; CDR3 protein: CASSRAQRSNEQFF
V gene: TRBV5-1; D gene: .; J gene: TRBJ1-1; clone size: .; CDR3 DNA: TGCGCCAGCAGCTTGGCCGGAGCCGGGACTGAAGCTTTCTTT; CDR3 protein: CASSLAGAGTEAFF
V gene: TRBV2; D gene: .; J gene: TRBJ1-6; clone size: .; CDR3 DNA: TGTGCCAGCGAGACGGGGAGCTCCTATAATTCACCCCTCCACTTT; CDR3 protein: CASETGSSYNSPLHF
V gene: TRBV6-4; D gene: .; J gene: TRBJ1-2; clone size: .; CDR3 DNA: TGTGCCAGCAGTGCCTCCTACCAGGGATTGGGCGGCTACACCTTC; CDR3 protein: CASSASYQGLGGYTF
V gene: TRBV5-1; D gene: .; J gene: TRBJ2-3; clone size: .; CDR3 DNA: TGCGCCAGCAGCTTAGCTGGGAGAGGAGGGGATACGCAGTATTTT; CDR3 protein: CASSLAGRGGDTQYF
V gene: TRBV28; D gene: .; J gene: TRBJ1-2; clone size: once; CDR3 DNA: TGTGCCAGCAGTGTAAATCAGGGAAGGGACTATGGCTACACCTTC; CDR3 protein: CASSVNQGRDYGYTF
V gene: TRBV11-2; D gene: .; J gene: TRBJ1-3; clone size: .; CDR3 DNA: TGTGCCAGCAGCTCACAGTACTCTGGAAACACCATATATTTT; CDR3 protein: CASSSQYSGNTIYF
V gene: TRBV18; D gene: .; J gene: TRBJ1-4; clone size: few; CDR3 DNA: TGTGCCAGCTCACCACCGGGGGTTAGTGAAAAACTGTTTTTT; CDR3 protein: CASSPPGVSEKLFF
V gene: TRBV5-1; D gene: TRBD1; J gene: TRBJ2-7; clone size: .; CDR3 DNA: TGCGCCAGCAGCTTCGGGGACAGGGCCTACGAGCAGTACTTC; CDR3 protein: CASSFGDRAYEQYF
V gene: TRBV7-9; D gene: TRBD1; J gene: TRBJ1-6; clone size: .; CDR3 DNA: TGTGCCAGCAGCTTAAGGGACAGGAGTTCACCCCTCCACTTT; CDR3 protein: CASSLRDRSSPLHF
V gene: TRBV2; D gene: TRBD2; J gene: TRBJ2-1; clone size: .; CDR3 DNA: TGTGCCAGCAGGGGGGAGGGAAGCTCCTACAATGAGCAGTTCTTC; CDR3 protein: CASRGEGSSYNEQFF